This note documents a single T cell receptor (beta chain) sequence. The antigen is unknown. This specimen belongs to a study of T cells in Graves' hyperthyroidism and ophthalmopathy. RNA transcripts provided the source from which TCR beta CDR3 regions were amplified. TCR CDR3 regions were first amplified by RT-PCR with HTBI primers. Each CDR3 protein is one row after TCRdb ran MiXCR on the multiplex PCR reads. The sample holds hundreds of thousands of distinct CDR3 sequences; about 15% are singletons and the top ten take over 10%. The CDR3 has 15 amino acids. V lost 4 bases and J lost 5, with 16 bases in between. The V gene's germline CDR1 is SGDLS and CDR2 YYNGEE. Study conclusions and caveats: Ophthalmopathy and stable hyperthyroidism were told apart by a 13 V-J model.

Sequencing input: blood. This chain links TRBV9 with TRBJ1-3; no firm D call. The TCR originated in a man aged 18-30 years with Graves' ophthalmopathy. The CDR3 region is CASSPSSGVRNTIYF. The CDR3, as DNA: TGTGCCAGCAGCCCGAGCTCAGGCGTAAGAAACACCATATATTTT.